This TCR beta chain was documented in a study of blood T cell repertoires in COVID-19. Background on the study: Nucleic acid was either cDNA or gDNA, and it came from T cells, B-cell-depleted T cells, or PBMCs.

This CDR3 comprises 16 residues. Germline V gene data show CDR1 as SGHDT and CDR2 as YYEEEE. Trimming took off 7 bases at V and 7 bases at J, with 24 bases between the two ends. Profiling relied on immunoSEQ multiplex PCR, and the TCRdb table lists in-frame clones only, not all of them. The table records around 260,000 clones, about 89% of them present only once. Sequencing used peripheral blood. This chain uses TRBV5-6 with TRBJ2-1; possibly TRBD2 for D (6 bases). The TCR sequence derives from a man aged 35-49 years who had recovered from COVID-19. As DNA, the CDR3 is TGTGCCAGCTACCCGCGGGGAGGCCGGAGCCGAAATGAGCAGTTCTTC. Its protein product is CASYPRGGRSRNEQFF.